This section outlines one T cell receptor beta chain sequence together with its context. As yet, its antigen is unknown. The sample originates from a study of CD8 T cells in ankylosing spondylitis. Study results and limitations: Significant enrichment of disease-linked clones was reportedly seen in matched ankylosing spondylitis synovial fluid. Apparently characteristic of ankylosing spondylitis blood was a TCR beta motif (under ten highly homologous variants). Several of the motif variants were reported before in synovial fluid and blood from reactive arthritis.

Using quantitative 5'-RACE with molecular barcodes, the authors made TCR beta libraries. TCRdb recomputed calls from the 5' RACE reads with MiXCR, one row per CDR3 protein. In the table there are over 150,000 distinct CDR3 sequences, 13% of which are singletons. The germline V and J ends were trimmed by 2 bases and 1 base, with 8 bases remaining between them. The length of the CDR3 is 14 residues. Germline V CDR1 and CDR2: SEHNR, FQNEAQ (reference sequence). Sequenced: blood, either unsorted or a sorted T cell fraction (not recorded which). J is TRBJ2-5 and V is TRBV7-9; D is possibly TRBD1 (6 bases). This sequence originates from a male donor with ankylosing spondylitis or in good health (not recorded which). This CDR3 is CASSLPQGQETQYF. CDR3 DNA: TGTGCCAGCAGCTTACCACAGGGCCAAGAGACCCAGTACTTC.